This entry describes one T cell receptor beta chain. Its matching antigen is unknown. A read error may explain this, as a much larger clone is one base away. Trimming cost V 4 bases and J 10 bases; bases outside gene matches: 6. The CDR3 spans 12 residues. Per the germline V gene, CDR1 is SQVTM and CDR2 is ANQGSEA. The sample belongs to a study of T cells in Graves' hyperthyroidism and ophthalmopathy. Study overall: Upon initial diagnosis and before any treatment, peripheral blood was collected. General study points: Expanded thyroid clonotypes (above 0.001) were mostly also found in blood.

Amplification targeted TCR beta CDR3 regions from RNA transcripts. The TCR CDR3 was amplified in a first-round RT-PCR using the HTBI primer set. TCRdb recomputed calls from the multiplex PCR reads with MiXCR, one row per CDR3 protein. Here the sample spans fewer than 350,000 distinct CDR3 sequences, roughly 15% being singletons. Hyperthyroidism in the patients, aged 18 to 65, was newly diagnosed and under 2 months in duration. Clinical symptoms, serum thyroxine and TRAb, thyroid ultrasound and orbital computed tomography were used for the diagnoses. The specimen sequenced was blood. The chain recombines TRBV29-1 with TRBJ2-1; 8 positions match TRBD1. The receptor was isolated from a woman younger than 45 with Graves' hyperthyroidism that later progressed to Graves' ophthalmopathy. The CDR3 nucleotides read TGCAGCGTTGTGACAGGGGCGGGGGAGCAGTTCTTC. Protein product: CSVVTGAGEQFF.